This TCR beta chain was sequenced for a study of OX40 agonist ivuxolimab in advanced cancers. Across the whole study: Ivuxolimab is a fully human IgG2 antibody that activates OX40 (CD134). Enrolled patients in dose escalation had cancers that were hepatocellular carcinoma, melanoma, renal cell or head and neck cancer. A partial response was reached by three patients: one with hepatocellular carcinoma and two with cutaneous melanoma.

Cycle 7 day 1, cycle 4 day 1, and baseline were the timepoints at which blood was sampled. From germline, CDR1 is SGHRS and CDR2 YFSETQ. The CDR3 runs 14 residues. With 4 bases clipped from V and 2 bases from J, the junction kept 6 bases outside the gene matches. Repertoires were generated with immunoSEQ multiplex PCR, while TCRdb's copy carries only in-frame clones and drops some. The sample consists of about 49,000 clones, roughly three quarters of them appearing once. In this sample, this clone turned up once. The input for sequencing was CD4+ or CD8+ T cells sorted from blood, taken in a trial of the OX40 agonist ivuxolimab. This receptor was obtained from an adult with an advanced solid tumor such as melanoma, head and neck, liver or kidney cancer. The rearrangement uses TRBV5-1 and TRBJ2-7; 7 bases are a match to TRBD1. The CDR3 DNA is TGCGCCAGCAGCCCGAGACAGGGAACCTACGAGCAGTACTTC. It specifies CASSPRQGTYEQYF. Together with reference TRBV5-1 and TRBJ2-7, the CDR3 gives the full variable domain: KAGVTQTPRYLIKTRGQQVTLSCSPISGHRSVSWYQQTPGQGLQFLFEYFSETQRNKGNFPGRFSGRQFSNSRSEMNVSTLELGDSALYLCASSPRQGTYEQYFGPGTRLTVT.